The 27 T cell receptor beta chains reported below all come from one sample, sequenced in a study of blood T cell repertoires in COVID-19. The repertoire was sequenced with immunoSEQ multiplex PCR; TCRdb's copy has only in-frame clones and lacks some. The sample has 85,000 to 100,000 clones; over 60% are singletons. The specimen sequenced was peripheral blood. The receptors originated from a man aged 45 to 65 who had recovered from COVID-19.

The chain links TRBV5-8 to TRBJ1-2, with D tentatively TRBD1 (6 bases). This CDR3 is 13 amino acids long. The V end was cut by 2 bases, the J end by 4 bases, with 9 bases between. From germline, CDR1 is SGHTS and CDR2 YDEGEE. CDR3 in DNA: TGTGCCAGCAGCTTCGACAGGACCTATGGCTACACCTTC. Translation gives CASSFDRTYGYTF. Looking up the rest from reference TRBV5-8 and TRBJ1-2 gives the full variable domain: EAGVTQSPTHLIKTRGQQATLRCSPISGHTSVYWYQQALGLGLQFLLWYDEGEERNRGNFPPRFSGRQFPNYSSELNVNALELEDSALYLCASSFDRTYGYTFGSGTRLTVV.

This clone has only a few counts. This chain joins TRBV15 and TRBJ2-7, with 10 nucleotides matching TRBD2. The ends lost 0 bases at V and 0 bases at J; junction bases unmatched: 8. The CDR3 length is 18 residues. Looked up from germline, CDR1 is LNHNV and CDR2 is YYDKDF (reference sequence). CDR3 sequence: CATSRELAGGPSSYEQYF. CDR3 nucleotide sequence: TGTGCCACCAGCAGAGAATTAGCGGGAGGACCCAGCTCCTACGAGCAGTACTTC.

The gene calls are TRBV10-3 and TRBJ2-5; 8 nucleotides agree with TRBD2. V lost 7 bases, J lost 1 base, and 8 bases stayed unmatched. CDR3 length: 15 amino acids. Looked up from germline, CDR1 is ENHRY and CDR2 is SYGVKD. The CDR3 here is CAITRNSGAQETQYF. The CDR3 bases are TGTGCCATCACTCGAAATAGCGGGGCCCAAGAGACCCAGTACTTC.

V is TRBV3-1 (or the pseudogene TRBV3-2) and J is TRBJ1-3; possibly TRBD1 for D (5 bases). The germline gives CDR1 LGHDT, CDR2 YNNKEL (reference sequence). V lost 4 bases and J lost 0, with 7 bases in between. This CDR3 spans 14 amino acids. CDR3 nucleotide sequence: TGTGCCAGCAGCCCGGGGGACTCTGGAAACACCATATATTTT. Protein product: CASSPGDSGNTIYF.

The V call is TRBV7-2, the J call TRBJ2-5; 12 nucleotides align to TRBD2. V shed 3 bases and J 4 bases; nucleotides not matched to a gene: 3. Germline loops: CDR1 SGHTA, CDR2 FQGNSA. The CDR3 covers 15 residues. The CDR3 nucleotides read TGTGCCAGCAGCTTGACGGGACTAGCGGGAGAGACCCAGTACTTC. It codes for CASSLTGLAGETQYF.

The rearrangement joins TRBV19 to TRBJ1-1; perhaps TRBD1 as D (5 bases). Germline V lookup: CDR1 LNHDA, CDR2 SQIVND (reference sequence). The CDR3 loop spans 14 amino acids. Between the trimmed V and J ends, which lost 5 bases and 5 bases, there was a span of 15 bases. For the CDR3, the DNA is TGTGCCAGTAGTTCCTGGGGGGTGGGGACTGAAGCTTTCTTT. Translating gives CASSSWGVGTEAFF.

This clone was picked up a small number of times. The chain has TRBV5-6 and TRBJ1-4, with D perhaps matching TRBD1 (6 bases). The germline gives CDR1 SGHDT, CDR2 YYEEEE. The CDR3 has 19 amino acids. Trimming took off 0 bases at V and 0 bases at J, with 18 bases between the two ends. The CDR3 reads CASSLVEYATGSTNEKLFF. In nucleotides, the CDR3 is TGTGCCAGCAGCTTGGTTGAATACGCCACAGGGTCAACTAATGAAAAACTGTTTTTT.

The V and J genes are TRBV6-4 and TRBJ2-2, with TRBD2 matching over 7 bases. The germline gives CDR1 MRHNA, CDR2 SNTAGT. The CDR3 totals 14 residues. V lost 3 bases and J lost 3; bases outside the gene matches: 1. CDR3 nucleotide sequence: TGTGCCAGCAGTGAAACTAGCGACACCGGGGAGCTGTTTTTT. This gives the protein CASSETSDTGELFF.

This clone was picked up a small number of times. The chain uses TRBV19 and TRBJ1-2, with D possibly matching TRBD1 (5 bases). Germline CDR1 reads LNHDA; CDR2 reads SQIVND (reference sequence). V was cut by 5 bases and J by 1 base, with 14 bases left in between. The CDR3 is 15 residues long. The CDR3: CASSGGASYNYGYTF. The CDR3 DNA follows: TGTGCCAGTAGTGGTGGGGCATCGTATAACTATGGCTACACCTTC.

The chain joins TRBV6-5 to TRBJ1-5; TRBD1 agrees at 7 bases. The CDR3 runs 15 residues. The germline V gene has CDR1 MNHEY and CDR2 SVGAGI. V shed 6 bases, J shed 3 bases, and the junction held 8 bases outside the gene matches. The CDR3 sequence: CASRGQTGFNQPQHF. In DNA form, the CDR3 reads TGTGCCAGCAGGGGACAGACAGGGTTCAATCAGCCCCAGCATTTT.

On this clone: A read error may account for a junction end that differs from germline. The chain has TRBV19 and TRBJ2-1; 12 nucleotides match TRBD2. Per germline, CDR1 LNHDA and CDR2 SQIVND (reference sequence). The length of the CDR3 is 15 residues. The CDR3 protein is CACRTSGKGNNEQFF. CDR3 sequence (DNA): TGTGCCTGTAGGACTAGCGGGAAGGGTAACAATGAGCAGTTCTTC.

The V and J genes are TRBV18 and TRBJ1-2; TRBD1 matches at 8 bases. The CDR3 is 13 residues long. With V trimmed by 1 base and J by 7 bases, 2 bases remained unmatched. Germline CDR1 KGHSH, CDR2 LQKENI. CDR3 in amino acids: CASSPQDRAGYTF. The CDR3, as DNA: TGTGCCAGCTCACCACAGGACAGGGCTGGCTACACCTTC.

J is TRBJ2-7 and V is TRBV5-6, with D possibly matching TRBD2 (5 bases). The CDR3 is made up of 18 amino acids. V dropped 4 bases and J dropped 0 bases, with 23 bases sitting between them. Germline assignment: CDR1 SGHDT and CDR2 YYEEEE. CDR3 region: CASSGRPGGSHSSYEQYF. The CDR3 region has the DNA TGTGCCAGCAGCGGGCGGCCAGGCGGGTCCCATAGCTCCTACGAGCAGTACTTC.

The chain carries TRBV29-1 and TRBJ2-2; 7 bases map to TRBD2. Germline CDR1 is SQVTM and CDR2 is ANQGSEA. Germline trimming cut 5 bases from V and 1 base from J; bases unmatched to any gene: 4. The CDR3 has 14 residues. The chain's CDR3 is CSVYGLGNTGELFF. The CDR3 DNA sequence: TGCAGCGTTTACGGACTAGGGAACACCGGGGAGCTGTTTTTT.

CDR3: CASSIGLLVGKQYF. The CDR3 DNA reads TGTGCCAGTAGTATCGGACTGCTCGTAGGGAAGCAGTACTTC. This sequence joins TRBV19 and TRBJ2-7, with a possible D match to TRBD2 (5 bases). The germline CDR1 and CDR2 sequences are LNHDA and SQIVND (reference sequence). This CDR3 has 14 residues. V was shortened by 3 bases and J by 8 bases, with 17 bases between the two germline ends.

This clone appeared a few times. The chain recombines TRBV2 with TRBJ2-2, with D possibly matching TRBD1 (6 bases). The CDR3 consists of 14 residues. Germline V lookup: CDR1 SNHLY, CDR2 FYNNEI. Trimming cost V 6 bases and J 1 base, with 9 bases left between them. The CDR3, as DNA: TGTGCCAGCAGAGGACAGATGAACACCGGGGAGCTGTTTTTT. It is translated as CASRGQMNTGELFF.

This clone was recorded a few times. V and J are TRBV5-4 and TRBJ2-7; TRBD2 aligns across 7 bases. Germline V gene sequence: CDR1 SGHNT, CDR2 YYREEE (reference sequence). The CDR3 has 14 residues. Trimming at V came to 4 bases and at J to 4 bases, leaving 8 bases not matched to a gene. The CDR3: CASSPGGENYEQYF. DNA for the CDR3: TGTGCCAGCAGCCCTGGGGGGGAGAATTACGAGCAGTACTTC.

This chain joins TRBV5-1 and TRBJ2-7, with D perhaps matching TRBD1 (5 bases). CDR1 SGHRS and CDR2 YFSETQ come from the germline V gene. Deletions cut 1 base from V and 2 bases from J, with 10 bases between. The CDR3 extends over 14 amino acids. The CDR3 DNA follows: TGCGCCAGCAGCTTGAGGCTAGGGGCCTACGAGCAGTACTTC. This translates into CASSLRLGAYEQYF.

The chain links TRBV19 to TRBJ2-5; no firm D call. This CDR3 has 11 residues. The V end was cut by 4 bases, the J end by 4 bases, with 4 bases between. Per the germline V gene, CDR1 is LNHDA and CDR2 is SQIVND (reference sequence). The CDR3 is CASSTGETQYF. For the CDR3, the DNA is TGTGCCAGTAGTACGGGAGAGACCCAGTACTTC.

V and J are TRBV5-4 and TRBJ2-3; D might be TRBD1 (6 bases). Germline CDR1 and CDR2: SGHNT and YYREEE (reference sequence). V lost 0 bases and J lost 3, with 17 bases in between. CDR3 length equals 17 residues. The CDR3 sequence is CASSLDLVGAGTDTQYF. The CDR3 DNA reads TGTGCCAGCAGCTTGGATTTGGTGGGGGCTGGGACAGATACGCAGTATTTT. Together with reference TRBV5-4 and TRBJ2-3, the CDR3 gives the full variable domain: ETGVTQSPTHLIKTRGQQVTLRCSSQSGHNTVSWYQQALGQGPQFIFQYYREEENGRGNFPPRFSGLQFPNYSSELNVNALELDDSALYLCASSLDLVGAGTDTQYFGPGTRLTVL.

The chain carries TRBV6-2 or TRBV6-3 and TRBJ1-4; D not certain. CDR3 length: 16 amino acids. The germline V gene has CDR1 MNHEY and CDR2 SVGEGT. V lost 6 bases to trimming and J lost 10 bases, with 24 bases between them. The CDR3 DNA sequence: TGTGCCAGCAGCCCCCCCCCTTCGGGTACGCGCCGAAAACTGTTTTTT. The encoded protein is CASSPPPSGTRRKLFF.

This chain uses TRBV5-1 with TRBJ2-3; TRBD2 aligns across 12 bases. The V segment lost 0 bases and the J segment 5 bases; nucleotides outside the gene matches: 1. The germline CDR1 and CDR2 sequences are SGHRS and YFSETQ. The CDR3 is 15 amino acids. The CDR3 region has the DNA TGCGCCAGCAGCTTGGAGGGACTAGCGGGAGATACGCAGTATTTT. As protein: CASSLEGLAGDTQYF. Together with reference TRBV5-1 and TRBJ2-3, the CDR3 gives the full variable domain: KAGVTQTPRYLIKTRGQQVTLSCSPISGHRSVSWYQQTPGQGLQFLFEYFSETQRNKGNFPGRFSGRQFSNSRSEMNVSTLELGDSALYLCASSLEGLAGDTQYFGPGTRLTVL.

Remarks on this clone: One junction end does not reproduce the germline sequence, and a read error may be involved. The chain employs TRBV7-7 and TRBJ2-1; 10 nucleotides agree with TRBD1. CDR3 length: 15 amino acids. Germline V lookup: CDR1 SSHAT, CDR2 FNYEAQ (reference sequence). CDR3 protein: CASSRGTGVSDEQFF. CDR3 sequence (DNA): TGTGCTAGCAGCCGAGGGACAGGGGTGAGCGATGAGCAGTTCTTC.

The V call is TRBV7-2, the J call TRBJ1-5, with a possible D match to TRBD1 (6 bases). Trimming shortened V by 1 base and J by 6 bases, and 13 bases separated the two germline ends. CDR3 size: 15 residues. Germline CDR1 reads SGHTA; CDR2 reads FQGNSA. CDR3 sequence (DNA): TGTGCCAGCAGCTTAGGGCGGGGGCAAAGTCAGCCCCAGCATTTT. This encodes CASSLGRGQSQPQHF.

The rearrangement uses TRBV10-3 and TRBJ1-1; TRBD1 agrees at 12 bases. This CDR3 is built from 18 residues. The germline CDR1 and CDR2 sequences are ENHRY and SYGVKD. V shed 4 bases, J shed 0 bases, and the junction held 9 bases outside the gene matches. This chain's CDR3 is CAISALGQGAVMNTEAFF. The CDR3 nucleotides read TGTGCCATCAGTGCCTTGGGACAGGGGGCGGTTATGAACACTGAAGCTTTCTTT.

The chain combines TRBV28 with TRBJ1-4, with 8 bases aligning to TRBD1. The CDR3 contains 15 residues. CDR1 is MDHEN and CDR2 is SYDVKM in the germline V gene. Trimming cost V 6 bases and J 5 bases; bases outside gene matches: 8. This CDR3 reads CASSRTGQENEKLFF. CDR3 nucleotides: TGTGCCAGCAGCCGGACGGGACAGGAAAATGAAAAACTGTTTTTT. Full variable domain (rest looked up from reference TRBV28 and TRBJ1-4): DVKVTQSSRYLVKRTGEKVFLECVQDMDHENMFWYRQDPGLGLRLIYFSYDVKMKEKGDIPEGYSVSREKKERFSLILESASTNQTSMYLCASSRTGQENEKLFFGSGTQLSVL.

V gene TRBV5-1 combines with J gene TRBJ2-3, with 8 bases lining up with TRBD1. The germline V gene has CDR1 SGHRS and CDR2 YFSETQ. There are 16 residues in the CDR3. V shed 3 bases and J 0 bases; nucleotides not matched to a gene: 6. CDR3 coding DNA: TGCGCCAGCAGCTACCGGACAGGGCCTAGCACAGATACGCAGTATTTT. It specifies CASSYRTGPSTDTQYF.